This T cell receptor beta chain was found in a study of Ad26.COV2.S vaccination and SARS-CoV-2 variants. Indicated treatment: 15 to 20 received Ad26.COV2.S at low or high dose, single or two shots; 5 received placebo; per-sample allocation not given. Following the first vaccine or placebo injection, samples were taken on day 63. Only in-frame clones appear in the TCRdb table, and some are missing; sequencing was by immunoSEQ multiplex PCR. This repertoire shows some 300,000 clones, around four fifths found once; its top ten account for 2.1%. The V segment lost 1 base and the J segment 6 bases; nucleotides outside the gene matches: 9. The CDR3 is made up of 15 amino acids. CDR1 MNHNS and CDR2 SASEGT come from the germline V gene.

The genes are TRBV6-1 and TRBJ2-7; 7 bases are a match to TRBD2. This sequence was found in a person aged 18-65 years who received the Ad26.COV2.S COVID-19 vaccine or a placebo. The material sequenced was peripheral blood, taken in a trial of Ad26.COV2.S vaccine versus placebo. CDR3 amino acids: CASSEGDGGWFEQYF. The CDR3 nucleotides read TGTGCCAGCAGTGAAGGGGACGGGGGGTGGTTCGAGCAGTACTTC.